This T cell receptor beta chain was identified during a study of T-cell reconstitution after alpha-beta-depleted transplantation in children. The junction had 8 bases not matched to a gene; V was cut back by 6 bases and J by 4 bases. CDR1 and CDR2 (germline): DFQATT, SNEGSKA (reference sequence). The length of the CDR3 is 14 residues. During its preparation, the TCRbeta library received unique molecular identifiers. TCRdb re-called the PCR reads with MiXCR, one entry per CDR3 protein. The sample consists of about 420,000 distinct CDR3 sequences, 9.5% to 13% of them appearing once. The table lists this clonotype with a few counts.

This TCR came from a human donor who donated a stem cell graft to a child with acute myeloid leukemia. The sample was PBMCs from the stem cell graft donor, taken from the stem cell graft. The chain employs TRBV20-1 and TRBJ2-3; 9 positions match TRBD2. The CDR3 loop is CSASSGRAADTQYF. CDR3 sequence (DNA): TGCAGTGCGAGTAGCGGGAGAGCCGCAGATACGCAGTATTTT.